The source of this TCR beta chain is a study of blood T cell repertoires in COVID-19. Study-wide context: From the United States, Italy and Spain came samples of acute and convalescent COVID-19. Nucleic acid was either cDNA or gDNA, and it came from T cells, B-cell-depleted T cells, or PBMCs.

Germline CDR1 reads MGHRA; CDR2 reads YSYEKL. V was shortened by 4 bases and J by 3 bases, with 13 bases between the two germline ends. The CDR3 sequence is 14 residues long. Only in-frame clones appear in the TCRdb table, and some are missing; sequencing was by immunoSEQ multiplex PCR. Of about 110,000 clones in the sample, 70% to 85% are singletons; the top ten hold about 20%. The sequenced material came from peripheral blood. The clonotype comes from an older man with active or convalescent COVID-19. The chain employs TRBV4-1 and TRBJ2-7; a possible D gene is TRBD1 (6 bases). The CDR3 coding sequence is TGCGCCAGCAGCCGGGAGAACAGGGACTACGAGCAGTACTTC. It specifies CASSRENRDYEQYF.